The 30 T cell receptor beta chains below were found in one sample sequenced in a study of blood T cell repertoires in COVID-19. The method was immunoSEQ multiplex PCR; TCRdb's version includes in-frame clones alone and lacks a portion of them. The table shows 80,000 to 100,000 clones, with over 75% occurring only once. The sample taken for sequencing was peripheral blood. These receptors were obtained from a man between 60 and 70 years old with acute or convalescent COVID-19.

The CDR3, as DNA: TGTGCCAGCAGCTTAGTGGGACAGGGCTCTGGAAACACCATATATTTT. Its protein is CASSLVGQGSGNTIYF. The rearrangement joins TRBV7-8 to TRBJ1-3; 9 nucleotides agree with TRBD1. The CDR3 has 16 residues. CDR1 and CDR2 (germline): SGHVS, FQNEAQ. The ends lost 1 base at V and 0 bases at J; junction bases unmatched: 1.

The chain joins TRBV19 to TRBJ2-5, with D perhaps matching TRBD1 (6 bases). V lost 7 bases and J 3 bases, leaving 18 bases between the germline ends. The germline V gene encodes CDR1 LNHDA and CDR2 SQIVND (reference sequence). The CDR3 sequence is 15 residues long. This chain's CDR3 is CASNAGTHPEETQYF. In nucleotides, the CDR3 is TGTGCCAGTAACGCCGGGACACATCCAGAAGAGACCCAGTACTTC.

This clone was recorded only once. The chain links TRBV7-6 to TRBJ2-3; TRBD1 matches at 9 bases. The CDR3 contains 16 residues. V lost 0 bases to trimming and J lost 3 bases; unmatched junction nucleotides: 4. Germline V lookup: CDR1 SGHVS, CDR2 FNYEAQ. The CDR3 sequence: CASSLAGTGSTDTQYF. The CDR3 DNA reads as TGTGCCAGCAGCTTAGCCGGGACAGGGTCGACAGATACGCAGTATTTT.

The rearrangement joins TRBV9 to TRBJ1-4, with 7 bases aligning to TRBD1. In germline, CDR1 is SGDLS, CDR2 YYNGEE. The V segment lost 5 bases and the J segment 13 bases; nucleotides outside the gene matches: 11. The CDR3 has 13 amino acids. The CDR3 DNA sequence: TGTGCCAGCAGTGAAAGCCCCAGGGGGTTACTGTTTTTT. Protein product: CASSESPRGLLFF.

The CDR3 sequence: CASSARGHSTDTQYF. The DNA for the CDR3 is TGTGCCAGCAGCGCTCGGGGACACAGCACAGATACGCAGTATTTT. V gene TRBV9 combines with J gene TRBJ2-3; D may be TRBD1 (6 bases). Looked up from germline, CDR1 is SGDLS and CDR2 is YYNGEE. This CDR3 contains 15 residues. The germline V and J ends were trimmed by 3 bases and 0 bases, with 11 bases remaining between them.

The CDR3 spells CATSDRTSGDYNEQFF. CDR3 DNA sequence: TGTGCCACCAGTGATCGTACTAGCGGGGACTACAATGAGCAGTTCTTC. The V gene is TRBV24-1, the J gene TRBJ2-1; the match to TRBD2 covers 10 bases. V lost 3 bases and J lost 3; bases outside the gene matches: 4. Germline CDR1 reads KGHDR; CDR2 reads SFDVKD. The CDR3 has 16 residues.

In DNA form, the CDR3 reads TGTGCCAGCAGCTTTTTCGGACAGCGTGATGCCAAAAACATTCAGTACTTC. Translated: CASSFFGQRDAKNIQYF. The rearrangement uses TRBV5-4 and TRBJ2-4, with D tentatively TRBD1 (6 bases). In germline, CDR1 is SGHNT, CDR2 YYREEE (reference sequence). CDR3 length: 17 residues. V lost 2 bases and J lost 1, with 16 bases in between.

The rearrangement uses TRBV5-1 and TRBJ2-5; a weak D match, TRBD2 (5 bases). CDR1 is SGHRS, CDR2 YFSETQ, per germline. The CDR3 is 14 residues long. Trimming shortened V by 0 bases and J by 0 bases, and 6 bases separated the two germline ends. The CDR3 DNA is TGCGCCAGCAGCTTGGCCGGGAACCAAGAGACCCAGTACTTC. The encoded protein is CASSLAGNQETQYF.

DNA of the CDR3: TGTGCCAGCAGAGACCAGGGGGCGCGTGTCTATGGCTACACCTTC. This gives the protein CASRDQGARVYGYTF. The rearrangement uses TRBV28 and TRBJ1-2, with 8 bases fitting TRBD1. The germline V gene encodes CDR1 MDHEN and CDR2 SYDVKM. The trim removed 6 bases at V and 4 bases at J, leaving 10 bases unmatched. The CDR3 has 15 amino acids.

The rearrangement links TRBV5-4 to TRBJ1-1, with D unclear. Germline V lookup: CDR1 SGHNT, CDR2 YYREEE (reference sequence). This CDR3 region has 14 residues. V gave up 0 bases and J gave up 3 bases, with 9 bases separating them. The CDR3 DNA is TGTGCCAGCAGCTTGGCGGGGTACGACACTGAAGCTTTCTTT. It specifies CASSLAGYDTEAFF.

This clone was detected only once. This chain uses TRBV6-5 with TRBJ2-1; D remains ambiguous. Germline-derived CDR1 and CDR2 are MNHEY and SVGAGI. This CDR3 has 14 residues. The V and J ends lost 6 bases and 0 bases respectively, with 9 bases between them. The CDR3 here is CASRKLSSYNEQFF. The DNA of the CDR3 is TGTGCCAGCAGAAAACTGAGCTCCTACAATGAGCAGTTCTTC.

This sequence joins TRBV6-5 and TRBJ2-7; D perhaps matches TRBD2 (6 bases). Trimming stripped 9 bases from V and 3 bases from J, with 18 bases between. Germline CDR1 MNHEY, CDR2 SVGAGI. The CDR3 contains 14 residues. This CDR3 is CASAAGRGVYEQYF. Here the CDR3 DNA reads TGTGCCAGTGCCGCGGGGCGCGGAGTCTACGAGCAGTACTTC.

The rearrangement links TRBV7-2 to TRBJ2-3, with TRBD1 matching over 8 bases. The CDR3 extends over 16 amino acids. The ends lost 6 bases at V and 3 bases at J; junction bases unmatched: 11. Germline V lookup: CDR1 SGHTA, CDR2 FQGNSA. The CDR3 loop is CASRGASDRATDTQYF. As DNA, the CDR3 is TGTGCCAGCAGAGGCGCCTCGGACAGGGCGACAGATACGCAGTATTTT.

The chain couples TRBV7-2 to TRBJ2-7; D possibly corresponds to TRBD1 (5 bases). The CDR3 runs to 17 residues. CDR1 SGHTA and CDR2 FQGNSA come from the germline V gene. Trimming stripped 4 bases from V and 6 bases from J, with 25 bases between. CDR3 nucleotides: TGTGCCAGCAGCTCATACACCTGGGCAGGGAAGCCCTTCGAGCAGTACTTC. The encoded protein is CASSSYTWAGKPFEQYF.

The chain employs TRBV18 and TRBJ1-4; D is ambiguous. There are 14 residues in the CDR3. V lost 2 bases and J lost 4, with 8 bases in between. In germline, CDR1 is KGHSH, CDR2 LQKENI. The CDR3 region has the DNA TGTGCCAGCTCACCATCCACGGGTAATGAAAAACTGTTTTTT. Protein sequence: CASSPSTGNEKLFF. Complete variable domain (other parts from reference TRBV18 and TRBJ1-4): NAGVMQNPRHLVRRRGQEARLRCSPMKGHSHVYWYRQLPEEGLKFMVYLQKENIIDESGMPKERFSAEFPKEGPSILRIQQVVRGDSAAYFCASSPSTGNEKLFFGSGTQLSVL.

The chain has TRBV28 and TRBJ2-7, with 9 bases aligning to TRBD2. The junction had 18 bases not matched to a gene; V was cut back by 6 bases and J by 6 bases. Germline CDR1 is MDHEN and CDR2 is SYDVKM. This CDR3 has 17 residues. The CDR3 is CASRVGGDVAGVAEQYF. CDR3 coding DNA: TGTGCCAGCAGGGTGGGGGGGGACGTAGCGGGAGTCGCCGAGCAGTACTTC. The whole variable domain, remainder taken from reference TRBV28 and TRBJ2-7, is DVKVTQSSRYLVKRTGEKVFLECVQDMDHENMFWYRQDPGLGLRLIYFSYDVKMKEKGDIPEGYSVSREKKERFSLILESASTNQTSMYLCASRVGGDVAGVAEQYFGPGTRLTVT.

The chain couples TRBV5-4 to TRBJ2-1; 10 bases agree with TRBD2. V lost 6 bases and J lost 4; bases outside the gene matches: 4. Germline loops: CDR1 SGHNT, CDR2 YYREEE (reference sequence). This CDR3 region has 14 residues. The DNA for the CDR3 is TGTGCCAGCATCCAAGCGGGGGGGTACAATGAGCAGTTCTTC. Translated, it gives CASIQAGGYNEQFF.

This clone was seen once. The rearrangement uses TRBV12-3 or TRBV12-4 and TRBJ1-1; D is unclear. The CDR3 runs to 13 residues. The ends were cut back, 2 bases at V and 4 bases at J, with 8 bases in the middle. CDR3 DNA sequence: TGTGCCAGCAGTTTACTGGCAGGCACTGAAGCTTTCTTT. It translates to CASSLLAGTEAFF.

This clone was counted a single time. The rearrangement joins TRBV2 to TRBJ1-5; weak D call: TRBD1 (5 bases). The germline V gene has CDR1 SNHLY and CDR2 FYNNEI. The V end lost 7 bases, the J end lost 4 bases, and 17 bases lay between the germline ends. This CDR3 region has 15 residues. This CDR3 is CASTADGGWNQPQHF. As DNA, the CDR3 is TGTGCCAGCACCGCCGACGGGGGGTGGAATCAGCCCCAGCATTTT.

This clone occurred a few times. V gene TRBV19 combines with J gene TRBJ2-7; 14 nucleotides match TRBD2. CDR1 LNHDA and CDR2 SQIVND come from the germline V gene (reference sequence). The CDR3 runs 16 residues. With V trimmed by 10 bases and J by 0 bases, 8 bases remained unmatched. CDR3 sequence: CATRGTSGSNSYEQYF. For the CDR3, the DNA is TGTGCCACCCGGGGGACTAGCGGGAGTAACTCCTACGAGCAGTACTTC.

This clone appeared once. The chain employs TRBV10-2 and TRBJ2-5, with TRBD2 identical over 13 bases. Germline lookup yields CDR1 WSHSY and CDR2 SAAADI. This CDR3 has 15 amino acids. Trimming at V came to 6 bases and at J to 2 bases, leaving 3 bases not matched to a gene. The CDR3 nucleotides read TGCGCCAGCAGCGGACTAGCGGGGGTACAAGAGACCCAGTACTTC. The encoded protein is CASSGLAGVQETQYF.

CDR3 amino acids: CASSERTSGSSYEQYF. The CDR3 bases are TGCGCCAGCAGTGAGAGGACTAGCGGGAGCTCCTACGAGCAGTACTTC. This chain links TRBV10-2 with TRBJ2-7; TRBD2 agrees at 13 bases. V dropped 2 bases and J dropped 0; count of bases not matched to a gene: 1. In germline, CDR1 is WSHSY, CDR2 SAAADI. CDR3 size: 16 residues.

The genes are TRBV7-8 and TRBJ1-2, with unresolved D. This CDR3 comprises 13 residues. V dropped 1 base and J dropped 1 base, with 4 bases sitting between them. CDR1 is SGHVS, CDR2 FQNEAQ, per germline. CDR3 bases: TGTGCCAGCAGCTTAGACTTTAACTATGGCTACACCTTC. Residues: CASSLDFNYGYTF. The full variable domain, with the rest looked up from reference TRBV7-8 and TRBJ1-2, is GAGVSQSPRYKVAKRGQDVALRCDPISGHVSLFWYQQALGQGPEFLTYFQNEAQLDKSGLPSDRFFAERPEGSVSTLKIQRTQQEDSAVYLCASSLDFNYGYTFGSGTRLTVV.

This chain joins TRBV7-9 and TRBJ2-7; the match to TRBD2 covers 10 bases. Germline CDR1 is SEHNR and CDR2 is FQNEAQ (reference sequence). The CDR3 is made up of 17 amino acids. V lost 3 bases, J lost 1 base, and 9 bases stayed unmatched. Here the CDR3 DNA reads TGTGCCAGCAGCTTCCTAGGAGCGGGAGGGCGATCCTACGAGCAGTACTTC. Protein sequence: CASSFLGAGGRSYEQYF.

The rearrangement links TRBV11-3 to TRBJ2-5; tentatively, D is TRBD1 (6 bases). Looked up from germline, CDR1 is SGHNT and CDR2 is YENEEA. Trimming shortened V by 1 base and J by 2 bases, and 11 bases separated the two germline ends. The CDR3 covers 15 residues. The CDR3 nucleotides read TGTGCCAGCAGCTTAGTAGGGGGTTCGCAAGAGACCCAGTACTTC. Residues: CASSLVGGSQETQYF.

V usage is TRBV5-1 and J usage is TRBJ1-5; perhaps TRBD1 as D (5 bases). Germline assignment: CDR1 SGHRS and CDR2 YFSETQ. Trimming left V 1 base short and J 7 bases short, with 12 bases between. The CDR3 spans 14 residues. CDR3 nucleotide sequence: TGCGCCAGCAGCTTGACCGGCCAGGGACAGCCCCAGCATTTT. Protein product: CASSLTGQGQPQHF.

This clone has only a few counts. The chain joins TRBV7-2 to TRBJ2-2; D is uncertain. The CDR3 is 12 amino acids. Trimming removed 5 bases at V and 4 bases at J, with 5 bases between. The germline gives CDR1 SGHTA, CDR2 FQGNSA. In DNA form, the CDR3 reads TGTGCCAGCAGCCTCTTCACCGGGGAGCTGTTTTTT. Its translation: CASSLFTGELFF.

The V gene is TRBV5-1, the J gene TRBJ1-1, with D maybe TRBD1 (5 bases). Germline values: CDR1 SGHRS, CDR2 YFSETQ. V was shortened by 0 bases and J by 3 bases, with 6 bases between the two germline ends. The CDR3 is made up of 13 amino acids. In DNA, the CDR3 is TGCGCCAGCAGCTTGGTAGGGGACACTGAAGCTTTCTTT. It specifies CASSLVGDTEAFF. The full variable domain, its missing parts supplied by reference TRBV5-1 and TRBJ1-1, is KAGVTQTPRYLIKTRGQQVTLSCSPISGHRSVSWYQQTPGQGLQFLFEYFSETQRNKGNFPGRFSGRQFSNSRSEMNVSTLELGDSALYLCASSLVGDTEAFFGQGTRLTVV.

The CDR3 DNA is TGTGCCAGCAGTTTCACAGGGCAAGGGCAGCCCCAGCATTTT. Translated, it gives CASSFTGQGQPQHF. The rearrangement joins TRBV28 to TRBJ1-5, with D perhaps TRBD1 (6 bases). CDR3 length equals 14 residues. The germline V and J ends were trimmed by 3 bases and 7 bases, with 13 bases remaining between them. Germline CDR1 and CDR2: MDHEN and SYDVKM.

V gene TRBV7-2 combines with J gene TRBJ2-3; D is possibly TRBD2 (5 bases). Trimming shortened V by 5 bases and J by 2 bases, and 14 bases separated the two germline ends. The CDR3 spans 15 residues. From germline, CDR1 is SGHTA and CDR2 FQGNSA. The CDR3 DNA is TGTGCCAGCAGCACCCGGACTCGGAACACAGATACGCAGTATTTT. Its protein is CASSTRTRNTDTQYF.